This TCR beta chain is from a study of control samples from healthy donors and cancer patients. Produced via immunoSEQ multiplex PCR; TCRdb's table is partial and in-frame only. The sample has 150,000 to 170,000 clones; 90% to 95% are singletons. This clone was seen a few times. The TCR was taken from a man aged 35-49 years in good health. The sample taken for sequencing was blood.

This CDR3 reads CAWSRQDTEAFF. CDR3 nucleotides: TGTGCCTGGAGTCGACAGGACACTGAAGCTTTCTTT. The chain couples TRBV30 to TRBJ1-1, with D tentatively TRBD1 (6 bases). Germline lookup yields CDR1 GTSNPN and CDR2 SVGIG (reference sequence). This CDR3 spans 12 amino acids. V lost 2 bases to trimming and J lost 3 bases, with 7 bases between them.